What follows are 21 T cell receptor beta chains derived from one specimen sequenced in a study of T-cell reconstitution after alpha-beta-depleted transplantation in children (dated by TCRdb to about 2016). Library generation was performed with PCR. Reads for this sample came from an Illumina HiSeq 2500. To normalize quantification of the TCRbeta repertoire, the TCR libraries were built with molecular barcoding that relied on unique molecular identifiers. The public reads were reprocessed in TCRdb via fastp at Q25 and MiXCR, keeping in-frame beta chains. A single entry per CDR3 protein holds the most common genes and DNA from its merged rows. The sample contains roughly 610,000 distinct CDR3 sequences, about 10% of them found a single time. The ten largest make up about 4% of the sample. The specimen was PBMCs from the stem cell graft donor, collected from the stem cell graft. The receptors derive from a human donor who donated a stem cell graft to a child with acute myeloid leukemia.

The V gene is TRBV7-3, the J gene TRBJ2-1; D gene uncertain. From germline, CDR1 is SGHTA and CDR2 FQGTGA. V was shortened by 5 bases and J by 4 bases, with 15 bases between the two germline ends. The CDR3 extends over 15 amino acids. Here the CDR3 DNA reads TGTGCCAGCAGCCCCTCCGCGGCCCCATACAATGAGCAGTTCTTC. Amino acids: CASSPSAAPYNEQFF.

In this sample, this clonotype turned up a few times. This sequence joins TRBV20-1 and TRBJ1-2; 8 nucleotides align to TRBD1. Germline assignment: CDR1 DFQATT and CDR2 SNEGSKA (reference sequence). V lost 3 bases, J lost 2 bases, and 5 bases stayed unmatched. The CDR3 consists of 14 residues. The chain's CDR3 is CSASRQGTNYGYTF. Written as DNA, the CDR3 is TGCAGTGCTAGTAGACAGGGGACGAACTATGGCTACACCTTC.

This clonotype was found a few times. The rearrangement links TRBV6-5 to TRBJ1-6, with D tentatively TRBD1 (5 bases). The germline V gene encodes CDR1 MNHEY and CDR2 SVGAGI. V lost 0 bases, J lost 14 bases, and 17 bases lay in between. The CDR3 totals 15 residues. CDR3 loop: CASSYSNLGGLALHF. For the CDR3, the DNA is TGTGCCAGCAGTTACTCGAATCTCGGGGGTTTGGCCCTCCACTTT.

This clonotype has a handful of counts. V and J are TRBV7-2 and TRBJ1-3; D gene uncertain. The V end lost 3 bases, the J end lost 4 bases, and 7 bases lay between the germline ends. The CDR3 runs to 13 residues. Germline loops: CDR1 SGHTA, CDR2 FQGNSA. CDR3 in amino acids: CASSFTRGNTIYF. In nucleotides, the CDR3 is TGTGCCAGCAGCTTCACAAGGGGAAACACCATATATTTT.

This clonotype was seen a few times. The chain has TRBV7-3 and TRBJ2-3; D uncertain. The CDR3 runs to 13 residues. V lost 1 base and J lost 5, with 7 bases in between. Germline loops: CDR1 SGHTA, CDR2 FQGTGA. In DNA form, the CDR3 reads TGTGCCAGCAGCTTAAGACTCCTAGATACGCAGTATTTT. Translated, it gives CASSLRLLDTQYF.

This chain uses TRBV4-3 with TRBJ2-5; D uncertain. V was shortened by 0 bases and J by 3 bases, with 5 bases between the two germline ends. Germline V gene sequence: CDR1 LGHNA, CDR2 YSLEER. The CDR3 is made up of 13 amino acids. The CDR3 coding sequence is TGCGCCAGCAGCCAAGATCAGAAAGAGACCCAGTACTTC. Translation gives CASSQDQKETQYF.

This clonotype was observed a few times. CDR3 DNA: TGTGCCAGCAGCCAACAAGCGGGAGGGCCCTACGAGCAGTACTTC. Protein: CASSQQAGGPYEQYF. The V gene is TRBV3-1, the J gene TRBJ2-7; TRBD2 matches at 10 bases. The CDR3 spans 15 residues. Germline loops: CDR1 LGHDT, CDR2 YNNKEL (reference sequence). Trimming cost V 2 bases and J 2 bases; bases outside gene matches: 3.

In its sample, this clonotype was seen many times. The CDR3 DNA sequence: TGCAGTGCTACACGTAGCGGCATGGCGTACGAGCAGTACTTC. It yields the protein CSATRSGMAYEQYF. This chain uses TRBV20-1 with TRBJ2-7; perhaps TRBD2 as D (6 bases). CDR1 is DFQATT, CDR2 SNEGSKA, per germline (reference sequence). The germline V and J ends were trimmed by 4 bases and 4 bases, with 17 bases remaining between them. CDR3 length: 14 residues.

This clonotype was detected a few times. The gene calls are TRBV9 and TRBJ2-1, with no clear D. The length of the CDR3 is 16 residues. Trimming cost V 4 bases and J 6 bases, with 20 bases left between them. Germline CDR1 SGDLS, CDR2 YYNGEE. In DNA form, the CDR3 reads TGTGCCAGCAGCCCCTACTCCCCGCAAGACGCCAATGAGCAGTTCTTC. Protein: CASSPYSPQDANEQFF. The variable domain in full, completed from reference TRBV9 and TRBJ2-1, reads DSGVTQTPKHLITATGQRVTLRCSPRSGDLSVYWYQQSLDQGLQFLIQYYNGEERAKGNILERFSAQQFPDLHSELNLSSLELGDSALYFCASSPYSPQDANEQFFGPGTRLTVL.

This clonotype was detected only a few times. The chain couples TRBV7-2 to TRBJ2-7; 7 nucleotides agree with TRBD2. Trimming took 4 bases from V and 1 from J; bases not matched to a gene: 7. CDR1 is SGHTA and CDR2 is FQGNSA in the germline V gene. The CDR3 loop spans 15 amino acids. CDR3 sequence reads: CASSSQRDGSYEQYF. For the CDR3, the DNA is TGTGCCAGCAGCTCACAGCGGGACGGGTCCTACGAGCAGTACTTC.

This clonotype came up many times. This sequence joins TRBV7-9 and TRBJ2-1; possible D gene TRBD2, 5 bases. The CDR3 is 15 residues long. Germline CDR1 is SEHNR and CDR2 is FQNEAQ (reference sequence). The V and J ends lost 4 bases and 4 bases respectively, with 14 bases between them. The CDR3 region is CASSYLTGSYNEQFF. DNA for the CDR3: TGTGCCAGCAGCTACCTAACGGGGAGTTACAATGAGCAGTTCTTC.

This clonotype was recorded a few times. The chain recombines TRBV10-3 with TRBJ2-7; D possibly corresponds to TRBD2 (6 bases). V lost 5 bases to trimming and J lost 2 bases, with 13 bases between them. The CDR3 is 14 residues long. The V gene's germline CDR1 is ENHRY and CDR2 SYGVKD. This CDR3 reads CAISSGTLTYEQYF. For the CDR3, the DNA is TGTGCCATCAGTTCGGGGACTTTAACCTACGAGCAGTACTTC.

This clonotype was observed a few times. The chain employs TRBV6-1 and TRBJ1-1; 7 bases align to TRBD1. J was trimmed by 5 bases and V by 2 bases; bases with no gene match: 11. Germline CDR1 is MNHNS and CDR2 is SASEGT. The CDR3 loop spans 16 amino acids. This CDR3 reads CASSELKTGRRTEAFF. The DNA of the CDR3 is TGTGCCAGCAGTGAACTCAAGACAGGGCGACGGACTGAAGCTTTCTTT.

This clonotype occurred many times. V is TRBV3-1 and J is TRBJ1-2; no clear D. The germline CDR1 and CDR2 sequences are LGHDT and YNNKEL (reference sequence). Trimming took off 1 base at V and 10 bases at J, with 7 bases between the two ends. The CDR3 has 11 residues. In nucleotides, the CDR3 is TGTGCCAGCAGCCAAGGGAGTATCTACACCTTC. Translating it yields CASSQGSIYTF.

V and J are TRBV7-2 and TRBJ2-5, with D possibly being TRBD2 (6 bases). The germline CDR1 and CDR2 sequences are SGHTA and FQGNSA. The CDR3 spans 14 residues. V was clipped by 5 bases and J by 9 bases, with 19 bases between them. The DNA for the CDR3 is TGTGCCAGCAGCGCCGGACTATCCAAGACGGCCCAGTACTTC. This translates into CASSAGLSKTAQYF. The complete variable domain, with remaining parts taken from reference TRBV7-2 and TRBJ2-5, reads GAGVSQSPSNKVTEKGKDVELRCDPISGHTALYWYRQSLGQGLEFLIYFQGNSAPDKSGLPSDRFSAERTGGSVSTLTIQRTQQEDSAVYLCASSAGLSKTAQYFGPGTRLLVL.

DNA of the CDR3: TGTGCCACCAGCAGAGGGGTTCTCGACCAAGAGACCCAGTACTTC. Translation: CATSRGVLDQETQYF. This chain uses TRBV15 with TRBJ2-5; no clear D. Germline assignment: CDR1 LNHNV and CDR2 YYDKDF (reference sequence). V was clipped by 1 base and J by 0 bases, with 9 bases between them. There are 15 residues in the CDR3.

V is TRBV4-3 and J is TRBJ2-7; a weak D match, TRBD2 (6 bases). The germline V and J ends were trimmed by 0 bases and 2 bases, with 20 bases remaining between them. The length of the CDR3 is 18 residues. Germline V gene data show CDR1 as LGHNA and CDR2 as YSLEER. The CDR3 coding sequence is TGCGCCAGCAGCCAAGATCCCACCGACCCTCGACTAGCCTACGAGCAGTACTTC. This codes for CASSQDPTDPRLAYEQYF.

CDR3 DNA: TGTGCCAGCAGCTTTCCCCAGGTGGATACGCAGTATTTT. It specifies CASSFPQVDTQYF. The chain employs TRBV28 and TRBJ2-3; the D is unclear. Germline V gives CDR1 MDHEN, CDR2 SYDVKM. This CDR3 region has 13 residues. The V gene lost 6 bases and the J gene lost 6 bases, with 13 bases spanning the gap.

Many counts were recorded for this clonotype. The chain joins TRBV29-1 to TRBJ1-2; D ambiguous. Trimming removed 0 bases from V and 5 bases from J, with 19 bases in between. CDR3 length: 16 residues. CDR1 SQVTM and CDR2 ANQGSEA come from the germline V gene. The CDR3 DNA is TGCAGCGTTGAAGATCCCGGACGCCCGGATCCTTATGGCTACACCTTC. This sequence encodes CSVEDPGRPDPYGYTF.

Only a few counts were recorded for this clonotype. The V and J genes are TRBV5-1 and TRBJ2-7; D not resolved. V dropped 4 bases and J dropped 10 bases, with 12 bases sitting between them. The germline CDR1 and CDR2 sequences are SGHRS and YFSETQ. This CDR3 is built from 11 residues. The DNA for the CDR3 is TGCGCCAGCAGCCCCGGCCTTGTTCAGTACTTC. It encodes CASSPGLVQYF.

The rearrangement uses TRBV7-2 and TRBJ1-1, with no clear D. Germline assignment: CDR1 SGHTA and CDR2 FQGNSA. This CDR3 is 14 amino acids long. The V end was cut by 1 base, the J end by 1 base, with 7 bases between. CDR3 coding DNA: TGTGCCAGCAGCTTAGGAACCACGAACACTGAAGCTTTCTTT. Translated, it gives CASSLGTTNTEAFF.